This T cell receptor beta chain emerged from a study of T cells after yellow fever vaccination. MiXCR was run by TCRdb on the 5' RACE reads, yielding one entry per CDR3 protein. The sample includes about 260,000 distinct CDR3 sequences, about an eighth of them seen just once. From germline, CDR1 is LNHDA and CDR2 SQIVND (reference sequence). The CDR3 is 14 amino acids. V was pared by 6 bases and J by 4 bases, with 15 bases between. This clonotype has only a few counts. This receptor was identified in a man aged 25-40 years who received the YFV17D yellow fever vaccine. V gene TRBV19 combines with J gene TRBJ1-2; D may be TRBD1 (5 bases). The material sequenced was CD4+ T cells sorted from PBMCs, taken 45 days after the yellow fever booster vaccination. The CDR3 nucleotides read TGTGCCAGTAGGCGGGGCCGGGGGACCTATGGCTACACCTTC. Its protein product is CASRRGRGTYGYTF.